The 14 T cell receptor beta chains below come from one sample, sequenced in a study of blood T cell repertoires in COVID-19 (dated by TCRdb to between 2020 and 2021). The library was made by the immunoSEQ multiplex PCR assay. The clones in this table, taken by TCRdb from immuneACCESS, are in-frame only. Not every clone is retained; where verified, under half of the shortfall comes from an unresolved V gene, and the cause of the rest is unknown. The table for this sample lists 100,000 to 150,000 clones; around 79% of them were counted only once. 2% to 3% of the sample goes to the ten largest clones. Sequencing was carried out using peripheral blood. Source of these receptors: a man over 45 with acute or convalescent COVID-19.

J is TRBJ2-6 and V is TRBV5-1; a possible D gene is TRBD2 (5 bases). Germline CDR1 reads SGHRS; CDR2 reads YFSETQ. V was trimmed by 3 bases and J by 1 base, leaving 11 bases between them. This CDR3 has 16 residues. The CDR3 DNA sequence: TGCGCCAGCAGCTCTTATGGCGGGTCTGGGGCCAACGTCCTGACTTTC. This encodes CASSSYGGSGANVLTF. Looking up the rest from reference TRBV5-1 and TRBJ2-6 gives the full variable domain: KAGVTQTPRYLIKTRGQQVTLSCSPISGHRSVSWYQQTPGQGLQFLFEYFSETQRNKGNFPGRFSGRQFSNSRSEMNVSTLELGDSALYLCASSSYGGSGANVLTFGAGSRLTVL.

V usage is TRBV7-2 and J usage is TRBJ2-7, with no clear D. V gave up 4 bases and J gave up 3 bases, with 19 bases separating them. Germline V gene data show CDR1 as SGHTA and CDR2 as FQGNSA. CDR3 size: 16 residues. The CDR3 DNA is TGTGCCAGCAGCTCACCCTTCGGTCGGAGTGTCTACGAGCAGTACTTC. Translated: CASSSPFGRSVYEQYF.

The V and J genes are TRBV4-1 and TRBJ2-1; the match to TRBD2 covers 8 bases. The CDR3 extends over 15 amino acids. Germline CDR1 reads MGHRA; CDR2 reads YSYEKL. The V and J ends lost 1 base and 8 bases, in that order; junction bases with no gene match: 7. In nucleotides, the CDR3 is TGCGCCAGCAGCCAAGCGGGGGGGCTAATGGATGAGCAGTTCTTC. It specifies CASSQAGGLMDEQFF.

The V and J genes are TRBV28 and TRBJ1-1, with no clear D. The CDR3 contains 14 residues. The V end lost 6 bases, the J end lost 0 bases, and 11 bases lay between the germline ends. Germline CDR1 reads MDHEN; CDR2 reads SYDVKM. For the CDR3, the DNA is TGTGCCAGCAGACCCAGCAGGATGAACACTGAAGCTTTCTTT. It encodes CASRPSRMNTEAFF.

The chain links TRBV28 to TRBJ1-2; D gene unclear. This CDR3 has 11 amino acids. The germline V and J ends were trimmed by 11 bases and 8 bases, with 15 bases remaining between them. Per germline, CDR1 MDHEN and CDR2 SYDVKM. CDR3 loop: CAAIYEGGYTF. The CDR3 DNA reads as TGTGCCGCCATTTACGAGGGCGGCTACACCTTC.

The chain has TRBV3-1 (or the pseudogene TRBV3-2) and TRBJ1-2, with TRBD1 matching 12 bases. Germline loops: CDR1 LGHDT, CDR2 YNNKEL (reference sequence). The ends lost 4 bases at V and 3 bases at J; junction bases unmatched: 15. CDR3 size: 19 residues. CDR3 in amino acids: CASSPPRWDRGLLDYGYTF. The CDR3 region has the DNA TGTGCCAGCAGCCCTCCAAGGTGGGACAGGGGGCTTCTAGACTATGGCTACACCTTC.

The chain uses TRBV13 and TRBJ2-7; D is ambiguous. V gave up 0 bases and J gave up 0 bases, with 9 bases separating them. The CDR3 loop spans 15 amino acids. CDR1 is PRHDT and CDR2 is FYEKMQ in the germline V gene (reference sequence). This chain's CDR3 is CASSLGHRSSYEQYF. Here the CDR3 DNA reads TGTGCCAGCAGCTTAGGTCATCGGAGCTCCTACGAGCAGTACTTC.

This clone was observed a few times. The rearrangement links TRBV5-1 to TRBJ2-3; 8 bases align to TRBD2. Germline CDR1 reads SGHRS; CDR2 reads YFSETQ. The V and J ends lost 3 bases and 0 bases, in that order; junction bases with no gene match: 18. The CDR3 runs to 20 residues. The CDR3 DNA sequence: TGCGCCAGCAGCTCGGATCCCCCGATAGCGGGGTTTTCTAGCACAGATACGCAGTATTTT. Protein sequence: CASSSDPPIAGFSSTDTQYF. The complete variable domain, with remaining parts taken from reference TRBV5-1 and TRBJ2-3, reads KAGVTQTPRYLIKTRGQQVTLSCSPISGHRSVSWYQQTPGQGLQFLFEYFSETQRNKGNFPGRFSGRQFSNSRSEMNVSTLELGDSALYLCASSSDPPIAGFSSTDTQYFGPGTRLTVL.

The chain employs TRBV9 and TRBJ2-3, with 7 bases that match TRBD2. V lost 0 bases to trimming and J lost 3 bases; unmatched junction nucleotides: 7. Germline CDR1 SGDLS, CDR2 YYNGEE. The CDR3 length is 16 residues. The CDR3 DNA reads as TGTGCCAGCAGCGTAGCTGGGGGGGATTGGACAGATACGCAGTATTTT. It translates to CASSVAGGDWTDTQYF.

This clone appeared a single time. This chain joins TRBV29-1 and TRBJ2-1, with D possibly being TRBD2 (6 bases). V gave up 3 bases and J gave up 4 bases, with 13 bases separating them. The germline V gene encodes CDR1 SQVTM and CDR2 ANQGSEA. The CDR3 is 14 residues long. CDR3 protein: CSVEAGGEYNEQFF. In DNA, the CDR3 is TGCAGCGTTGAGGCCGGGGGAGAATACAATGAGCAGTTCTTC.

The chain links TRBV3-1 (or the pseudogene TRBV3-2) to TRBJ2-1; TRBD2 matches at 7 bases. Germline trimming cut 0 bases from V and 0 bases from J; bases unmatched to any gene: 8. This CDR3 comprises 18 residues. Looked up from germline, CDR1 is LGHDT and CDR2 is YNNKEL (reference sequence). The CDR3 DNA follows: TGTGCCAGCAGCCAAGACCCCCGACTAGCTAGCTCCTACAATGAGCAGTTCTTC. It is translated as CASSQDPRLASSYNEQFF.

This chain joins TRBV24-1 and TRBJ2-1; TRBD1 agrees at 10 bases. J was trimmed by 5 bases and V by 5 bases; bases with no gene match: 5. Germline V lookup: CDR1 KGHDR, CDR2 SFDVKD. The CDR3 spans 15 residues. In DNA, the CDR3 is TGTGCCACCAGTGTACCGGGACAGGGGAACAATGAGCAGTTCTTC. Its translation is CATSVPGQGNNEQFF.

This clone was counted a single time. V and J are TRBV27 and TRBJ1-5; 7 bases match TRBD1. J was trimmed by 1 base and V by 5 bases; bases with no gene match: 8. Looked up from germline, CDR1 is MNHEY and CDR2 is SMNVEV (reference sequence). The CDR3 sequence is 16 residues long. This CDR3 is CASSQGQQRSNQPQHF. The CDR3 DNA reads as TGTGCCAGCAGTCAGGGACAGCAAAGGAGCAATCAGCCCCAGCATTTT.

This clone occurred a few times. Other DNA sequences in this specimen translate into the identical CDR3. The V call is TRBV5-1, the J call TRBJ1-3, with 9 bases matching TRBD1. CDR3 length: 18 residues. Losses at the gene ends were 6 bases for V and 0 bases for J; bases not matched to a gene: 13. The V gene's germline CDR1 is SGHRS and CDR2 YFSETQ. CDR3 in amino acids: CASTRGGDRASSGNTIYF. CDR3 DNA sequence: TGCGCCAGCACCCGAGGTGGGGACAGGGCCAGCTCTGGAAACACCATATATTTT.